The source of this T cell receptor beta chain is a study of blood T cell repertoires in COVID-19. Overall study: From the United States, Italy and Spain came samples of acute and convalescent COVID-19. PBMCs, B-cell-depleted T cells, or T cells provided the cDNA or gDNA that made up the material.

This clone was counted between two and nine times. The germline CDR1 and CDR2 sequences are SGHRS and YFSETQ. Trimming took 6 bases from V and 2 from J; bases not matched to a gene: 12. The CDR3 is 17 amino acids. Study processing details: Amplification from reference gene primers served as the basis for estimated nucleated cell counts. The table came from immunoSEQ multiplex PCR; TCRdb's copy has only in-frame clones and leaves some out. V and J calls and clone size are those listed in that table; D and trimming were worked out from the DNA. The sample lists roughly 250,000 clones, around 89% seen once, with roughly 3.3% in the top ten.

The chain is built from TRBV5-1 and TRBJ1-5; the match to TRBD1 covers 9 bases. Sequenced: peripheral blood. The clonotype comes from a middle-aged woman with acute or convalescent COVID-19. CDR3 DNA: TGCGCCAGCATCTGGGACAGGGAGGTCCGGGGCAATCAGCCCCAGCATTTT. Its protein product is CASIWDREVRGNQPQHF.